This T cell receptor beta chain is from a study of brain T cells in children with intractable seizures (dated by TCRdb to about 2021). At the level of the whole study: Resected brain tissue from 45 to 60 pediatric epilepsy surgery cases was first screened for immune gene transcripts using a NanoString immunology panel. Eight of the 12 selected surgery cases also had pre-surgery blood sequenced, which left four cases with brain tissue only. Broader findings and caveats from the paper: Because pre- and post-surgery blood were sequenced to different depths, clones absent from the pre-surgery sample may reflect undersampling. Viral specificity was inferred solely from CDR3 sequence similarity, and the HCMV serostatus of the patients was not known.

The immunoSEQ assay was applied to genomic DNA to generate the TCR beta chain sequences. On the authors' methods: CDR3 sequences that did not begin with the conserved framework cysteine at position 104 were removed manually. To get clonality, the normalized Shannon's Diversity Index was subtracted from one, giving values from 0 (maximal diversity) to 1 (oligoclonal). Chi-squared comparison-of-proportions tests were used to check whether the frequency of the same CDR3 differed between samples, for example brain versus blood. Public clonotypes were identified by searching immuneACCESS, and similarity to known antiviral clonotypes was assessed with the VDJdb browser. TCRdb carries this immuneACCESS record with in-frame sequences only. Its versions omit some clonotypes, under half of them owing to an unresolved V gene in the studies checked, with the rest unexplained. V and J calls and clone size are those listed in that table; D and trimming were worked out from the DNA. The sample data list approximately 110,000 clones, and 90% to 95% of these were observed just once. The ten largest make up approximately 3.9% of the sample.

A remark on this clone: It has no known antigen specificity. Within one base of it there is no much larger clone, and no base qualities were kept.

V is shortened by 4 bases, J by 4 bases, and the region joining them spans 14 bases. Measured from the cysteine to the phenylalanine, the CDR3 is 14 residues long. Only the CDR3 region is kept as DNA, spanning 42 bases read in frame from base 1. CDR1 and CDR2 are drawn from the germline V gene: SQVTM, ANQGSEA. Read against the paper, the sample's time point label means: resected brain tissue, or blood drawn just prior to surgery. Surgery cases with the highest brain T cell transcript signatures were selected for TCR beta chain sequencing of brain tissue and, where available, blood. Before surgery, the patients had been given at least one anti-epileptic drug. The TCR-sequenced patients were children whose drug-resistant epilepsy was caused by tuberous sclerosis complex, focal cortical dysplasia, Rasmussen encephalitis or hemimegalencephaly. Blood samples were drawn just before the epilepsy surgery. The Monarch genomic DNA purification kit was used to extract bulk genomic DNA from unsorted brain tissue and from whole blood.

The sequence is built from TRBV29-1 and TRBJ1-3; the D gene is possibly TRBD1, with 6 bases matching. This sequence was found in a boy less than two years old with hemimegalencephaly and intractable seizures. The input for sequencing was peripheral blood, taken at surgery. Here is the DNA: TGCAGCGTTGCCGACAGGAGGGTAGGAAACACCATATATTTT. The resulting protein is CSVADRRVGNTIYF. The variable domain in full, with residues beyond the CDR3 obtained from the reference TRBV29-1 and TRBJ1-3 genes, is SAVISQKPSRDICQRGTSLTIQCQVDSQVTMMFWYRQQPGQSLTLIATANQGSEATYESGFVIDKFPISRPNLTFSTLTVSNMSPEDSSIYLCSVADRRVGNTIYFGEGSWLTVV.